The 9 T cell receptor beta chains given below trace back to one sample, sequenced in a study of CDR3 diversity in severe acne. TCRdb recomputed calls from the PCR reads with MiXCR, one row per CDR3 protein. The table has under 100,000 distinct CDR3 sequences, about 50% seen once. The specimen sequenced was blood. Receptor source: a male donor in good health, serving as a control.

CDR3 protein: CSVEDHSSGANVLTF. DNA of the CDR3: TGCAGCGTTGAAGATCACAGTTCTGGGGCCAACGTCCTGACTTTC. The chain recombines TRBV29-1 with TRBJ2-6; D gene uncertain. V lost 0 bases to trimming and J lost 1 base, with 7 bases between them. There are 15 residues in the CDR3. Germline CDR1 SQVTM, CDR2 ANQGSEA.

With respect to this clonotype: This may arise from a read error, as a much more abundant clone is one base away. CDR3 in amino acids: CARSWGGRGADTQYF. CDR3 nucleotide sequence: TGTGCCCGCAGCTGGGGGGGGCGGGGGGCAGATACGCAGTATTTT. The chain recombines TRBV5-6 with TRBJ2-3; the match to TRBD2 covers 8 bases. CDR1 is SGHDT and CDR2 is YYEEEE in the germline V gene. The CDR3 spans 15 residues.

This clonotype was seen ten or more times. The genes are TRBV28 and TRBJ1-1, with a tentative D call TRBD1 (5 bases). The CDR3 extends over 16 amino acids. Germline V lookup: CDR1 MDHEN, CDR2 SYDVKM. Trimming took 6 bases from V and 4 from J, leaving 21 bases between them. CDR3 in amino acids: CASRLTPGPLSTEAFF. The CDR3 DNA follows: TGTGCCAGCAGGTTAACGCCGGGACCGTTGTCCACTGAAGCTTTCTTT.

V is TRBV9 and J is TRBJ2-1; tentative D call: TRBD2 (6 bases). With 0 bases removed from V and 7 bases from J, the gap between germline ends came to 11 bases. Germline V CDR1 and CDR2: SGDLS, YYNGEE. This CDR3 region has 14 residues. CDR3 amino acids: CASSVGGGTNEQFF. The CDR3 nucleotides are TGTGCCAGCAGCGTAGGAGGCGGGACGAATGAGCAGTTCTTC.

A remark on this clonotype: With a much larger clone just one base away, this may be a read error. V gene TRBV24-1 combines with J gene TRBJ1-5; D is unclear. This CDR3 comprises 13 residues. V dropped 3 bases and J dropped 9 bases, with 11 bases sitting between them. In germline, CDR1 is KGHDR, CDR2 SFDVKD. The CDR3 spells CATSDAAVSPQHF. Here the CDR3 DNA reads TGTGCCACCAGTGATGCTGCAGTTTCGCCCCAGCATTTT.

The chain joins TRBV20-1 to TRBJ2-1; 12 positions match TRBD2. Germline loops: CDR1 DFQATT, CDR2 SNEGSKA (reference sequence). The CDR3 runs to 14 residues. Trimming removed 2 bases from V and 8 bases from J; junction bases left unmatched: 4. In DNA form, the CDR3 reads TGCAGTGCTAGACTAGCGGGGGGGCGGGATGAGCAGTTCTTC. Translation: CSARLAGGRDEQFF.

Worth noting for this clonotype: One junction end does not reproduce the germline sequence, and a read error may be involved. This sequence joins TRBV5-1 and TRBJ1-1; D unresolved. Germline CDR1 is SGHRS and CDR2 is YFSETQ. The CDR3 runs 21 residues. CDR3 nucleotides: TGCGCCAGCAGCTTGGTTCCCGGAACCTACAATGAGCAGGTGTCGAACGCTGAAGCTTTCTTT. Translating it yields CASSLVPGTYNEQVSNAEAFF.

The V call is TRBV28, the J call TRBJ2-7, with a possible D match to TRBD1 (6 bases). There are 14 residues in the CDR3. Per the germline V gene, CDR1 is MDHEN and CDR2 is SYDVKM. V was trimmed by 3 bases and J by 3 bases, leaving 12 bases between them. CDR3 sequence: CASSFLGRGYEQYF. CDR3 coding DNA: TGTGCCAGCAGTTTTCTGGGCAGGGGCTACGAGCAGTACTTC.

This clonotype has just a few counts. CDR3 sequence reads: CASSPEAANQPQHF. The CDR3 bases are TGTGCCAGCAGCCCAGAGGCAGCTAATCAGCCCCAGCATTTT. The chain couples TRBV7-9 to TRBJ1-5; no reliable D call. Germline V lookup: CDR1 SEHNR, CDR2 FQNEAQ (reference sequence). Trimming left V 5 bases short and J 4 bases short, with 12 bases between. The CDR3 runs to 14 residues. Based on the CDR3 plus reference TRBV7-9 and TRBJ1-5, the full variable domain is DTGVSQNPRHKITKRGQNVTFRCDPISEHNRLYWYRQTLGQGPEFLTYFQNEAQLEKSRLLSDRFSAERPKGSFSTLEIQRTEQGDSAMYLCASSPEAANQPQHFGDGTRLSIL.